This T cell receptor (beta chain) was observed in a study of T cell clones after liver transplantation. Study context: Liver transplant recipients had immunosuppression withdrawal attempted within 2 years. Whole-study findings and limits: Migration into the graft, not deletion, may explain lost graft donor-reactive T cells.

V lost 4 bases, J lost 4 bases, and 3 bases stayed unmatched. The V gene's germline CDR1 is SGHVS and CDR2 FQNEAQ. The CDR3 is 13 residues long. Profiled with immunoSEQ multiplex PCR; TCRdb holds only in-frame clones, not every one. The sample includes around 100,000 clones, about 88% of them seen just once. A note on this clone: No antigen is known for it.

The J gene is TRBJ1-2, the V gene TRBV7-8; 7 positions agree with TRBD1. The sample in question was CD4+ T cells from blood, obtained about 50 months after liver transplant. The sequence was collected from a human patient who received a liver transplant. The graft donor may account for some of the T cells. Here the CDR3 reads CASSSRDSYGYTF. In DNA form, the CDR3 reads TGTGCCAGCAGCTCCAGGGACAGCTATGGCTACACCTTC.